The rows below give T cell receptor beta chains drawn from one sample of a study of blood T cell repertoires in COVID-19. TCRdb's copy holds only in-frame clones and misses some; the assay was immunoSEQ multiplex PCR. Of a few hundred thousand clones listed, approximately 80% are singletons. The sequenced sample consisted of PBMCs or T cells enriched from blood (not recorded which). These receptors originate from a woman between 35 and 50 years old with acute COVID-19. The conserved cysteine and the conserved F or W are not part of the CDR3 here. Each record gives: clone size, D gene, J gene, V gene, CDR3 protein. A D gene is named only where the DNA matches it firmly. Clone size is stated in some rows and not others, as once, few, many or a class when expanded.

.	TRBD2	TRBJ2-1	TRBV19	ASRTPGGGSGNEQF
.	.	TRBJ1-6	TRBV6-1	ASSETSSYNSPLH
.	TRBD1	TRBJ2-3	TRBV10-1	ATTGQGTDTQY
.	.	TRBJ2-7	TRBV13	ASRPAGDPIYEQY
once	TRBD2	TRBJ2-3	TRBV19	ASSILAGAADTQY
.	.	TRBJ2-2	TRBV7-9	ASSPRWTTSGELF
.	TRBD2	TRBJ2-1	TRBV7-2	ASSSKAGGSYNEQF
.	TRBD1	TRBJ1-6	TRBV5-4	ASRRTGWDSPLH
few	TRBD1	TRBJ1-5	TRBV27	ASSPRSAGGGNQPQH
.	TRBD2	TRBJ2-7	TRBV9	ASSVVPAGVYEQY
.	.	TRBJ2-7	TRBV5-1	ASSPGTAYSYEQY
.	TRBD2	TRBJ2-1	TRBV7-3	ASSLTAGSGGREYNEQF
.	.	TRBJ1-1	TRBV2	ASSELPSPGAF
.	TRBD1	TRBJ1-1	TRBV5-1	ASSLVGQGKPEAF
.	.	TRBJ1-5	TRBV19	ASSIDLGRPQH
.	.	TRBJ1-2	TRBV28	ASRYRLNGYT
.	.	TRBJ2-3	TRBV6-4	ASSGQPTDTQY